This record covers a single T cell receptor (beta chain). No antigen is known for it. This entry belongs to a study of cytomegalovirus exposure and HLA in healthy donors. Study at large: Earlier findings included about 120 million unique TCR beta sequences obtained from 180 million or so T cells.

The V gene lost 7 bases and the J gene lost 5 bases, with 11 bases spanning the gap. There are 13 residues in the CDR3. Per the germline V gene, CDR1 is MNHNY and CDR2 is SVGAGI (reference sequence). Findings and limits, study-wide: An analysis that was carried out later associated 16,000 or so TCR beta sequences with HLA alleles at 0.05 false discovery rate. While the bulk of TCR sequences proved rare, some public TCRs turned up in many donors.

The primer mix had 60 Vbeta and 13 Jbeta primers. Assay: immunoSEQ multiplex PCR; the TCRdb copy retains only in-frame clones and omits some. The ten most abundant clones cover approximately 1% of a sample with around 140,000 clones. The clonotype was recovered from a male donor in good health and CMV-seronegative. This chain connects TRBV6-6 to TRBJ1-4; D possibly corresponds to TRBD1 (6 bases). Specimen: PBMCs. The CDR3 nucleotides are TGTGCCAGCACCGTTACAGGGAATGAAAAACTGTTTTTT. This encodes CASTVTGNEKLFF.